This T cell receptor beta chain was sequenced during a study of CD8 T cells in Susac syndrome. In its sample, this clonotype was seen once. CD8+ and CD4+ T cells from blood underwent TCR beta sequencing, which was carried out in a high-throughput format. The multiple sclerosis controls, all treatment-naive patients, had relapsing-remitting disease that was stable or active. Reverse transcription of roughly 0.5 to 1 ug RNA used random hexamers. TCRdb independently ran MiXCR on the immunoSEQ multiplex PCR reads; one entry per CDR3 protein. Among hundreds of thousands of distinct CDR3 sequences listed, around 83% were seen once. The CDR3 length is 15 residues. V was shortened by 5 bases and J by 2 bases, with 16 bases between the two germline ends. In germline, CDR1 is MNHEY, CDR2 SMNVEV (reference sequence).

The chain joins TRBV27 to TRBJ2-7, with D perhaps TRBD1 (5 bases). The source material was CD8+ T cells from PBMCs. The source is a human donor with multiple sclerosis. In DNA, the CDR3 is TGTGCCAGCAGTCTAACCTGGGGCAACCCCTACGAGCAGTACTTC. It translates to CASSLTWGNPYEQYF.